The 31 T cell receptor beta chains below were found in one sample sequenced in a study of blood T cell repertoires in COVID-19. Profiling relied on immunoSEQ multiplex PCR, and the TCRdb table lists in-frame clones only, not all of them. The sample includes 55,000 to 70,000 clones, around 78% seen only once; the top ten take 4.5% to 6%. Sequenced material: peripheral blood. Receptors were obtained from a human donor in a cohort sampled during active COVID-19.

The gene calls are TRBV15 and TRBJ2-3, with TRBD1 matching 9 bases. CDR3 size: 16 residues. Germline V lookup: CDR1 LNHNV, CDR2 YYDKDF (reference sequence). Trimming at V came to 0 bases and at J to 4 bases, leaving 5 bases not matched to a gene. CDR3 coding DNA: TGTGCCACCAGCAGAGAGTACAGGGGGCACGCAGATACGCAGTATTTT. Translation: CATSREYRGHADTQYF.

The J gene is TRBJ2-7, the V gene TRBV2, with TRBD1 as a possible D gene (6 bases). V lost 0 bases to trimming and J lost 0 bases, with 21 bases between them. From germline, CDR1 is SNHLY and CDR2 FYNNEI. This CDR3 is built from 19 residues. CDR3 residues: CASSEALTGAPIYSYEQYF. As DNA, the CDR3 is TGTGCCAGCAGTGAAGCGCTGACAGGTGCCCCTATTTACTCCTACGAGCAGTACTTC.

This clone was counted between two and nine times. V gene TRBV7-9 combines with J gene TRBJ2-7, with D possibly matching TRBD1 (5 bases). Trimming removed 3 bases at V and 6 bases at J, with 12 bases between. CDR1 is SEHNR and CDR2 is FQNEAQ in the germline V gene (reference sequence). This CDR3 comprises 13 residues. The CDR3 DNA reads TGTGCCAGCAGCTTCGAACAGGCTCGCGAGCAGTACTTC. This gives the protein CASSFEQAREQYF.

The rearrangement links TRBV6-2 or TRBV6-3 to TRBJ1-2; no firm D call. Germline values: CDR1 MNHEY, CDR2 SVGEGT. V lost 2 bases and J lost 4, with 8 bases in between. The CDR3 has 13 residues. The CDR3 reads CASSYVILYGYTF. The CDR3 nucleotides read TGTGCCAGCAGTTACGTCATACTCTATGGCTACACCTTC.

The rearrangement links TRBV6-2 or TRBV6-3 to TRBJ2-7; D might be TRBD1 (5 bases). The germline V gene has CDR1 MNHEY and CDR2 SVGEGT. This CDR3 comprises 16 residues. V dropped 4 bases and J dropped 4 bases, with 20 bases sitting between them. CDR3 sequence (DNA): TGTGCCAGCAGTTTACCTCCCGTCAGGGCTTCGTACGAGCAGTACTTC. Translated, it gives CASSLPPVRASYEQYF.

The chain combines TRBV2 with TRBJ2-7; a possible D gene is TRBD2 (7 bases). V lost 7 bases to trimming and J lost 3 bases, with 16 bases between them. The CDR3 loop spans 14 amino acids. Germline V gene sequence: CDR1 SNHLY, CDR2 FYNNEI. The DNA for the CDR3 is TGTGCCAGCAATGGGGGCCCGGGGGGCTACGAGCAGTACTTC. Protein sequence: CASNGGPGGYEQYF.

The chain employs TRBV4-1 and TRBJ1-3; unclear D gene. Germline V gene data show CDR1 as MGHRA and CDR2 as YSYEKL. V gave up 5 bases and J gave up 4 bases, with 9 bases separating them. This CDR3 has 13 residues. The CDR3 DNA is TGCGCCAGCAGCTGGAGAGAAGGAAACACCATATATTTT. This gives the protein CASSWREGNTIYF.

The chain links TRBV30 to TRBJ1-5; D not certain. CDR1 and CDR2 from the germline V gene are GTSNPN and SVGIG (reference sequence). The V end was cut by 3 bases, the J end by 5 bases, with 11 bases between. The CDR3 has 13 amino acids. For the CDR3, the DNA is TGTGCCTGGAGCCAGAGCGGGTATCAGCCCCAGCATTTT. This codes for CAWSQSGYQPQHF.

This clone has only a few counts. The chain links TRBV5-1 to TRBJ1-2, with D maybe TRBD1 (6 bases). V dropped 3 bases and J dropped 3 bases, with 9 bases sitting between them. The CDR3 spans 13 residues. CDR1 is SGHRS, CDR2 YFSETQ, per germline. The CDR3 spells CASSSGQHYGYTF. The DNA of the CDR3 is TGCGCCAGCAGCTCCGGACAGCACTATGGCTACACCTTC.

The J gene is TRBJ1-1, the V gene TRBV2; 9 bases line up with TRBD1. The CDR3 runs to 13 residues. V lost 8 bases to trimming and J lost 3 bases; unmatched junction nucleotides: 4. Germline V CDR1 and CDR2: SNHLY, FYNNEI. The CDR3 nucleotides read TGTGCCAGCGCCGGACAGGGGTACACTGAAGCTTTCTTT. It specifies CASAGQGYTEAFF.

In DNA, the CDR3 is TGTGCCAGCAGCGTAGCTACTGCGGGGCCGGTGAACACTGAAGCTTTCTTT. Translation: CASSVATAGPVNTEAFF. The V call is TRBV9, the J call TRBJ1-1, with a possible D match to TRBD1 (5 bases). In germline, CDR1 is SGDLS, CDR2 YYNGEE. Trimming removed 0 bases at V and 0 bases at J, with 15 bases between. The CDR3 runs 17 residues.

This clone showed up just once. This chain joins TRBV19 and TRBJ1-2; D unresolved. The CDR3 is 15 residues long. V was clipped by 3 bases and J by 0 bases, with 11 bases between them. The germline gives CDR1 LNHDA, CDR2 SQIVND (reference sequence). The chain's CDR3 is CASSIGWGANYGYTF. The CDR3 bases are TGTGCCAGTAGTATCGGCTGGGGAGCTAACTATGGCTACACCTTC.

The chain links TRBV7-9 to TRBJ1-1; 7 positions match TRBD1. Germline V gene data show CDR1 as SEHNR and CDR2 as FQNEAQ (reference sequence). The CDR3 contains 13 residues. The V segment lost 5 bases and the J segment 10 bases; nucleotides outside the gene matches: 10. CDR3 region: CASSPLGGVGAFF. In DNA, the CDR3 is TGTGCCAGCAGCCCCCTAGGGGGCGTGGGAGCTTTCTTT.

The J gene is TRBJ1-5, the V gene TRBV15, with a possible D match to TRBD1 (5 bases). Germline assignment: CDR1 LNHNV and CDR2 YYDKDF (reference sequence). The CDR3 is 15 amino acids. V lost 4 bases, J lost 7 bases, and 17 bases lay in between. CDR3 DNA: TGTGCCACCAGCACAGAGATGGGGAGGGGACAGCCCCAGCATTTT. Translated, it gives CATSTEMGRGQPQHF.

A few counts support this clone. CDR3 region: CASSPSGGSTEAFF. CDR3 sequence (DNA): TGTGCCAGCAGCCCTAGTGGGGGGTCGACTGAAGCTTTCTTT. This chain links TRBV9 with TRBJ1-1, with a tentative D call TRBD1 (5 bases). CDR1 is SGDLS, CDR2 YYNGEE, per germline. Trimming pared 4 bases from V and 5 bases from J, leaving 15 bases between. The CDR3 is 14 amino acids.

The chain links TRBV28 to TRBJ2-5; 8 positions agree with TRBD2. This CDR3 region has 14 residues. The J segment lost 7 bases and the V segment lost 5 bases, leaving 9 bases of the junction unmatched. CDR1 MDHEN and CDR2 SYDVKM come from the germline V gene. CDR3 in amino acids: CASSTGLARGTQYF. DNA for the CDR3: TGTGCCAGCAGTACCGGACTAGCAAGGGGGACCCAGTACTTC.

The V gene is TRBV6-2 or TRBV6-3, the J gene TRBJ2-1; weak D call: TRBD2 (6 bases). The germline CDR1 and CDR2 sequences are MNHEY and SVGEGT. V lost 1 base and J lost 6, with 10 bases in between. The CDR3 has 14 residues. The CDR3 nucleotides are TGTGCCAGCAGTTACTTGGTAGCGGTCAATGAGCAGTTCTTC. This codes for CASSYLVAVNEQFF.

This clone is a singleton in its sample. This sequence joins TRBV15 and TRBJ1-2; D is unclear. The germline V gene has CDR1 LNHNV and CDR2 YYDKDF (reference sequence). V lost 1 base and J lost 6, with 15 bases in between. This CDR3 comprises 15 residues. The CDR3 is CATSRGVTGPDGYTF. CDR3 in DNA: TGTGCCACCAGCAGAGGTGTTACGGGTCCAGATGGCTACACCTTC.

The CDR3 nucleotides are TGCGCCAGCAGCCAAGCACCTTACGGGGGAGGCTACACCTTC. This sequence encodes CASSQAPYGGGYTF. The genes are TRBV4-3 and TRBJ1-2; D is perhaps TRBD1 (5 bases). CDR1 is LGHNA, CDR2 YSLEER, per germline. This CDR3 region has 14 residues. V lost 1 base, J lost 8 bases, and 14 bases lay in between.

The chain combines TRBV2 with TRBJ1-3, with TRBD1 matching over 9 bases. This CDR3 contains 14 residues. The V and J ends lost 7 bases and 3 bases, in that order; junction bases with no gene match: 4. CDR1 and CDR2 (germline): SNHLY, FYNNEI. The CDR3 region has the DNA TGTGCCAGCACAGGGACAGGGATTGGAAACACCATATATTTT. This sequence encodes CASTGTGIGNTIYF.

This clone was counted only a few times. This chain uses TRBV30 with TRBJ1-2; D unresolved. CDR1 is GTSNPN and CDR2 is SVGIG in the germline V gene (reference sequence). CDR3 length equals 13 residues. In nucleotides, the CDR3 is TGTGCTGTTCCCCACGGAGCTAACTATGGCTACACCTTC. Translation gives CAVPHGANYGYTF.

The rearrangement joins TRBV7-8 to TRBJ2-1; TRBD2 matches at 7 bases. Unmatched junction bases numbered 8, after V lost 5 bases and J lost 7 bases. Germline CDR1 reads SGHVS; CDR2 reads FQNEAQ. The CDR3 is 14 residues long. The CDR3 sequence: CASSHGAAGNEQFF. CDR3 coding DNA: TGTGCCAGCAGCCATGGGGCAGCGGGGAATGAGCAGTTCTTC.

CDR3 sequence reads: CANRDSSYEQYF. The CDR3 DNA sequence: TGTGCCAACAGGGACAGCTCCTACGAGCAGTACTTC. The chain recombines TRBV2 with TRBJ2-7, with 7 positions matching TRBD1. Germline V gives CDR1 SNHLY, CDR2 FYNNEI. Trimming removed 10 bases from V and 0 bases from J; junction bases left unmatched: 3. This CDR3 region has 12 residues.

V gene TRBV25-1 combines with J gene TRBJ2-7, with a weak D call TRBD1 (5 bases). This CDR3 comprises 12 residues. Trimming removed 3 bases at V and 3 bases at J, with 6 bases between. Per germline, CDR1 MGHDK and CDR2 SYGVNS. In DNA form, the CDR3 reads TGTGCCAGCAGTGACAGGGTCTACGAGCAGTACTTC. Its translation is CASSDRVYEQYF.

This clone was picked up one time. The rearrangement links TRBV7-2 to TRBJ2-2; maybe TRBD2 (6 bases). Germline CDR1 and CDR2: SGHTA and FQGNSA. This CDR3 is 18 amino acids long. V was trimmed by 4 bases and J by 4 bases, leaving 22 bases between them. Here the CDR3 reads CASSSPLAGLPGTGELFF. DNA of the CDR3: TGTGCCAGCAGCTCCCCCCTCGCGGGGCTCCCGGGCACCGGGGAGCTGTTTTTT.

The rearrangement uses TRBV11-1 and TRBJ2-1, with D maybe TRBD2 (7 bases). With 6 bases removed from V and 7 bases from J, the gap between germline ends came to 22 bases. CDR3 size: 16 residues. Germline loops: CDR1 SGHAT, CDR2 FQDESV (reference sequence). CDR3 DNA: TGTGCCAGCAGTTCCTGGGGGGGCCGAGAAAAGAATGAGCAGTTCTTC. Protein sequence: CASSSWGGREKNEQFF.

This rearrangement joins TRBV15 to TRBJ1-2; maybe TRBD1 (6 bases). CDR3 length: 16 residues. The germline gives CDR1 LNHNV, CDR2 YYDKDF (reference sequence). V gave up 4 bases and J gave up 2 bases, with 17 bases separating them. Here the CDR3 DNA reads TGTGCCACCAGCACCGCCGTTTGGACAGTCAACTATGGCTACACCTTC. This sequence encodes CATSTAVWTVNYGYTF.

J is TRBJ1-4 and V is TRBV6-1; no definite D call. From germline, CDR1 is MNHNS and CDR2 SASEGT. Trimming pared 2 bases from V and 6 bases from J, leaving 7 bases between. The CDR3 is made up of 13 amino acids. CDR3 loop: CASSESGHEKLFF. In DNA, the CDR3 is TGTGCCAGCAGTGAATCTGGCCATGAAAAACTGTTTTTT.

This chain joins TRBV6-1 and TRBJ2-7, with 10 positions matching TRBD1. Germline V CDR1 and CDR2: MNHNS, SASEGT. This CDR3 region has 15 residues. The V segment lost 1 base and the J segment 3 bases; nucleotides outside the gene matches: 3. DNA of the CDR3: TGTGCCAGCAGTGAAGGACAGGGGGCATTCTACGAGCAGTACTTC. This sequence encodes CASSEGQGAFYEQYF.

For this clone: Mismatch with germline at one junction end may stem from a read error. The chain recombines TRBV7-9 with TRBJ1-1; a possible D gene is TRBD1 (5 bases). Germline CDR1 is SEHNR and CDR2 is FQNEAQ (reference sequence). This CDR3 has 15 amino acids. The CDR3 is CASTLGAGLSTEAFF. The CDR3 region has the DNA TGTGCCAGCACCTTAGGGGCAGGGTTGAGCACTGAAGCTTTCTTT. The complete variable domain, with remaining parts taken from reference TRBV7-9 and TRBJ1-1, reads DTGVSQNPRHKITKRGQNVTFRCDPISEHNRLYWYRQTLGQGPEFLTYFQNEAQLEKSRLLSDRFSAERPKGSFSTLEIQRTEQGDSAMYLCASTLGAGLSTEAFFGQGTRLTVV.

The chain carries TRBV4-1 and TRBJ2-3; 9 bases fit TRBD2. The CDR3 is 17 amino acids. V was pared by 0 bases and J by 0 bases, with 4 bases of the junction left unmatched. The germline CDR1 and CDR2 sequences are MGHRA and YSYEKL. CDR3 amino acids: CASSQELAGVSTDTQYF. The CDR3 coding sequence is TGCGCCAGCAGCCAAGAATTAGCGGGAGTTAGCACAGATACGCAGTATTTT.